A selection of T cell receptor beta chains follows, all from one sample in a study of T-cell reconstitution after alpha-beta-depleted transplantation in children. TCRdb reprocessed the PCR reads with MiXCR, giving one entry per CDR3 protein. The sample contains about 500,000 distinct CDR3 sequences, approximately 29% of which appear only once. Sequenced material: PBMCs from the stem cell graft donor, taken from the stem cell graft. These receptors were obtained from a human donor who donated a stem cell graft to a child with aplastic anemia. Each CDR3 is given with its conserved first and last residue. Fields, in order: clone size, J gene, V gene, D gene, CDR3 protein, CDR3 DNA. A D gene is named only where the DNA matches it firmly. The size entry is marked missing in some rows and otherwise reads once, few, many or a size class.

>-|TRBJ1-6|TRBV12-3/TRBV12-4|-
CASSPRTVGSPLHF
TGTGCCAGCAGCCCTAGGACGGTTGGTTCACCCCTCCACTTT
>-|TRBJ2-5|TRBV20-1|-
CSARAFGETQYF
TGCAGTGCTAGGGCTTTCGGCGAGACCCAGTACTTC
>-|TRBJ2-3|TRBV7-3|TRBD1
CASSSPRQGARGLSTDTQYF
TGTGCCAGCAGCTCGCCGCGTCAGGGGGCGCGAGGCCTTAGCACAGATACGCAGTATTTT
>few|TRBJ1-2|TRBV7-2|-
CASSLEAGGYTF
TGTGCCAGCAGCTTAGAAGCGGGCGGCTACACCTTC
>-|TRBJ2-1|TRBV29-1|-
CSVRNREAGSNEQFF
TGCAGCGTCCGCAACAGGGAGGCGGGGAGCAATGAGCAGTTCTTC
>-|TRBJ1-1|TRBV20-1|-
CSAEDAENTEAFF
TGCAGTGCCGAGGACGCCGAGAACACTGAAGCTTTCTTT
>few|TRBJ2-5|TRBV12-5|-
CASGLSLVSDPSETQYF
TGTGCTAGTGGTTTGAGCTTGGTGTCAGACCCCTCAGAGACCCAGTACTTC
>few|TRBJ1-2|TRBV20-1|-
CSATREGYTF
TGCAGTGCTACTCGGGAAGGCTACACCTTC
>-|TRBJ2-3|TRBV3-1|TRBD1
CASSHDRDRMDTQYF
TGTGCCAGCAGCCATGACAGGGACCGAATGGATACGCAGTATTTT
>-|TRBJ2-3|TRBV7-6|TRBD2
CASSLVTSGSTDTQYF
TGTGCCAGCAGCTTGGTCACTAGCGGGAGCACAGATACGCAGTATTTT
>-|TRBJ2-5|TRBV6-6|-
CASSYSNRETQYF
TGTGCCAGCAGTTACTCGAACAGAGAGACCCAGTACTTC
>few|TRBJ1-5|TRBV12-3/TRBV12-4|-
CASSLRPGVYSNQPQHF
TGTGCCAGCAGTTTACGCCCCGGGGTCTATAGCAATCAGCCCCAGCATTTT
>-|TRBJ2-1|TRBV10-3|TRBD2
CAISVKPRGYNEQFF
TGTGCCATCAGTGTTAAGCCGCGGGGGTACAATGAGCAGTTCTTC
>-|TRBJ2-3|TRBV6-1|TRBD1
CASRHRGSTDTQYF
TGTGCCAGCAGACACAGGGGATCTACAGATACGCAGTATTTT
>-|TRBJ2-3|TRBV5-6|-
CASSGPGPGGTDTQYF
TGTGCCAGCAGCGGACCAGGACCCGGAGGGACAGATACGCAGTATTTT
>few|TRBJ2-7|TRBV27|-
CASSLVRETYEQYF
TGTGCCAGCAGTTTAGTTCGGGAAACCTACGAGCAGTACTTC
>-|TRBJ2-7|TRBV10-3|-
CAISESVSYEQYF
TGTGCCATCAGTGAGTCGGTAAGCTACGAGCAGTACTTC
>-|TRBJ2-1|TRBV7-2|TRBD2
CASSLGGLAGNEQFF
TGTGCCAGCAGCTTAGGAGGACTAGCGGGCAATGAGCAGTTCTTC
>-|TRBJ1-2|TRBV29-1|-
CSSRGDDYGYTF
TGCAGCTCCCGAGGGGACGACTATGGCTACACCTTC
>-|TRBJ2-2|TRBV5-1|-
CASADSNTGELFF
TGCGCCAGCGCAGACAGTAACACCGGGGAGCTGTTTTTT
>-|TRBJ1-2|TRBV24-1|-
CATMAPYGYTF
TGTGCCACCATGGCACCCTATGGCTACACCTTC
>few|TRBJ1-2|TRBV19|-
CASTPKNYGYTF
TGTGCCAGTACACCGAAGAACTATGGCTACACCTTC
>-|TRBJ2-1|TRBV10-3|-
CAISESALNEQFF
TGTGCCATCAGTGAGTCAGCTTTGAATGAGCAGTTCTTC
>-|TRBJ2-2|TRBV20-1|TRBD2
CSARGLAGDLTGELFF
TGCAGTGCTAGGGGACTAGCGGGAGATCTAACCGGGGAGCTGTTTTTT
>-|TRBJ1-1|TRBV12-3/TRBV12-4|TRBD1
CASRDEQGDLRAFF
TGTGCCAGCAGGGACGAACAGGGGGATTTGAGAGCTTTCTTT
>few|TRBJ2-1|TRBV20-1|TRBD2
CSAPSGTSGTSYNEQFF
TGCAGTGCTCCCTCCGGGACTAGCGGGACCTCCTACAATGAGCAGTTCTTC
>-|TRBJ2-5|TRBV6-1|-
CASRQPGGEKETQYF
TGTGCCAGCAGGCAACCGGGGGGCGAGAAAGAGACCCAGTACTTC
>-|TRBJ2-1|TRBV5-1|TRBD2
CASSWDTSGSVGEQFF
TGCGCCAGCAGCTGGGACACTAGCGGGAGTGTCGGTGAGCAGTTCTTC
>-|TRBJ1-4|TRBV5-1|-
CASSLDGSATNEKLFF
TGCGCCAGCAGCTTGGATGGGAGTGCAACTAATGAAAAACTGTTTTTT
>few|TRBJ1-2|TRBV29-1|-
CSVDEGQVPYGYTF
TGCAGCGTTGATGAGGGACAAGTACCTTATGGCTACACCTTC
>-|TRBJ2-1|TRBV29-1|-
CSEMIRRGVYNEQFF
TGCAGCGAAATGATAAGGAGGGGAGTATACAATGAGCAGTTCTTC
>few|TRBJ2-3|TRBV5-1|-
CASSLELHTDTQYF
TGCGCCAGCAGCTTGGAACTTCACACAGATACGCAGTATTTT
>-|TRBJ2-7|TRBV28|-
CASSFPTLSEQYF
TGTGCCAGCAGTTTCCCAACACTGTCCGAGCAGTACTTC
>few|TRBJ2-2|TRBV12-3/TRBV12-4|-
CASGMTGNTGELFF
TGTGCCAGCGGCATGACGGGGAACACCGGGGAGCTGTTTTTT
>few|TRBJ1-2|TRBV12-3/TRBV12-4|-
CASSQTATGGYTF
TGTGCCAGCAGTCAGACGGCAACGGGTGGCTACACCTTC
>once|TRBJ1-1|TRBV30|TRBD1
CAWSVDPGTGGTEAFF
TGTGCCTGGAGTGTAGACCCCGGGACAGGGGGGACTGAAGCTTTCTTT
>-|TRBJ2-3|TRBV5-6|TRBD1
CASSLSNQGVGTDTQYF
TGTGCCAGCAGCTTGTCCAACCAGGGGGTGGGCACAGATACGCAGTATTTT
>few|TRBJ2-2|TRBV9|TRBD2
CASSAGLTNTGELFF
TGTGCCAGCAGCGCGGGACTAACGAACACCGGGGAGCTGTTTTTT
>-|TRBJ1-6|TRBV7-2|-
CASANNSPLHF
TGTGCCAGCGCTAACAATTCACCCCTCCACTTT
>few|TRBJ2-3|TRBV27|TRBD2
CASRPLAGGPDTQYF
TGTGCCAGCAGACCTCTAGCGGGAGGGCCAGATACGCAGTATTTT
>few|TRBJ2-5|TRBV12-1|-
CASSLLVVGDILETQYF
TGTGCCAGCAGCCTGCTCGTAGTTGGGGATATTTTAGAGACCCAGTACTTC